Listed here is a single T cell receptor (beta chain). Method: immunoSEQ multiplex PCR; TCRdb's copy keeps in-frame clones and lacks some. This sample has some 40,000 clones, with roughly nine tenths found just once. The data were obtained in a study of blood T cell repertoires in COVID-19. Study details: Some COVID-19 samples were acute and others convalescent; all came from the United States, Italy and Spain. PBMCs, B-cell-depleted T cells, or T cells provided the cDNA or gDNA that made up the material.

Germline assignment: CDR1 SGHRS and CDR2 YFSETQ. CDR3 length equals 15 residues. With 4 bases removed from V and 9 bases from J, the gap between germline ends came to 20 bases. The TCR sequence derives from a man aged 50-60 years with active COVID-19. The J gene is TRBJ2-1, the V gene TRBV5-1, with D maybe TRBD2 (6 bases). The sequencing input was peripheral blood. The CDR3 DNA reads TGCGCCAGCAGCCTCCCCGGTGGTGGTAGCGGTGAGCAGTTCTTC. It specifies CASSLPGGGSGEQFF.